This paragraph covers one TCR beta chain sequence. Its matching antigen is unknown. The source of the sample is a study of graft-versus-host responses after intestinal transplantation. The method was immunoSEQ multiplex PCR; TCRdb's version includes in-frame clones alone and lacks a portion of them. The table has 75,000 to 100,000 clones, 90% to 95% seen once. In germline, CDR1 is MDHEN, CDR2 SYDVKM. The CDR3 consists of 16 residues. J lost 7 bases, V lost 5 bases, and 13 bases had no gene match. The chain couples TRBV28 to TRBJ1-2, with 10 bases that match TRBD1. The sequences come from unstimulated CD4+ T cells sorted from spleen or lymph node cells, collected before intestinal transplant. This receptor was obtained from a human donor who received an intestinal transplant. The CDR3 nucleotides are TGTGCCAGCAGTCCGATCCCTGGGACAGGGGCCCGTGGCTACACCTTC. Amino acids: CASSPIPGTGARGYTF.